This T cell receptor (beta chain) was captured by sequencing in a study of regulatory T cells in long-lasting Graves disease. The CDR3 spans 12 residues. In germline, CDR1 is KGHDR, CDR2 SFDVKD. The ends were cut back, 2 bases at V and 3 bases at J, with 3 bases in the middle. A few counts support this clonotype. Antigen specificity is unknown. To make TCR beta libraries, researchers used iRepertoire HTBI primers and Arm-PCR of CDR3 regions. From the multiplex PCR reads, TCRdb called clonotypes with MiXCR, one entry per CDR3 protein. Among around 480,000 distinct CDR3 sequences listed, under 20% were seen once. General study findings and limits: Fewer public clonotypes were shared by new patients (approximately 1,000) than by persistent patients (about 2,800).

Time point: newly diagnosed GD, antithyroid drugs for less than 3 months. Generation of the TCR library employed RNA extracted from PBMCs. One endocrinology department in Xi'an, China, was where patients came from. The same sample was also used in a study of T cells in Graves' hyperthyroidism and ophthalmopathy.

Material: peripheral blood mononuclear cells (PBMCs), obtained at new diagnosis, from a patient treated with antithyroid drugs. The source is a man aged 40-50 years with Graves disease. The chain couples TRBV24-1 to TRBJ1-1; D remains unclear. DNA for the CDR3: TGTGCCACCAGTGATTCGGACACTGAAGCTTTCTTT. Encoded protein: CATSDSDTEAFF.